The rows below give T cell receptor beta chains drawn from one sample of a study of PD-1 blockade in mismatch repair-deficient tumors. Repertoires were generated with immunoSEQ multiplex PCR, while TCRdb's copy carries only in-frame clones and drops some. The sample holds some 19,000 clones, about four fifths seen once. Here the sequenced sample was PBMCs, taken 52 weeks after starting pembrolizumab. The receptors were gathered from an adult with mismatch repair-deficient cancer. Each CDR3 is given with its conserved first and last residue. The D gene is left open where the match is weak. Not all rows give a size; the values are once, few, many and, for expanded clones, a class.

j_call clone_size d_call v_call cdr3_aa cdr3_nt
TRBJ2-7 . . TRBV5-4 CASSLGQGTHEQYF TGTGCCAGCAGCTTGGGGCAGGGGACGCACGAGCAGTACTTC
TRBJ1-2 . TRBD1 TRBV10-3 CAISDGTGGHYGYTF TGTGCCATCAGTGATGGGACAGGGGGGCACTATGGCTACACCTTC
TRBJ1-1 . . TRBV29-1 CSVERNREAFF TGCAGCGTTGAGAGGAACAGGGAAGCTTTCTTT
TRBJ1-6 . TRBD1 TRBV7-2 CASSLRDRGHNSPLHF TGTGCCAGCAGCTTAAGGGACAGGGGCCATAATTCACCCCTCCACTTT
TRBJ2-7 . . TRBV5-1 CASSLIDEQYF TGCGCCAGCAGCTTGATCGACGAGCAGTACTTC
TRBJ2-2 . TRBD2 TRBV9 CASSASRRESGELFF TGTGCCAGCAGCGCCTCTAGGCGGGAGTCCGGGGAGCTGTTTTTT
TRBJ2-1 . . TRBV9 CASSSLSPHEQFF TGTGCCAGCAGTTCTCTGAGTCCACATGAGCAGTTCTTC
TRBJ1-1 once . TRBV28 CASNQWLITFF TGTGCCAGCAATCAATGGCTTATAACTTTCTTT
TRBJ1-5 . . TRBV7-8 CASSLGGSINQPQHF TGTGCCAGCAGCTTAGGTGGCAGTATCAATCAGCCCCAGCATTTT
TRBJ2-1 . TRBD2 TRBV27 CASSFSYVAGSEQFF TGTGCCAGCAGTTTTTCTTATGTAGCGGGAAGTGAGCAGTTCTTC
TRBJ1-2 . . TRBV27 CASSPTGNYGYTF TGTGCCAGCAGTCCTACAGGGAATTATGGCTACACCTTC
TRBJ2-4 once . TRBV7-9 CARQKWRIGIQYF TGTGCCAGACAGAAATGGCGAATCGGCATTCAGTACTTC
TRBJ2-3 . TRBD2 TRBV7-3 CASSLTGAGETQYF TGTGCCAGCAGCTTAACGGGAGCGGGAGAGACGCAGTATTTT
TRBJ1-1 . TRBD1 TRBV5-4 CASSLDRQGEAFF TGTGCCAGCAGCTTGGATCGACAGGGGGAAGCTTTCTTT
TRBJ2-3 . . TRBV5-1 CASSQVTSTDTQYF TGCGCCAGCAGCCAAGTAACTAGCACAGATACGCAGTATTTT